Sequencing of this T cell receptor beta chain was carried out in a study of cytomegalovirus exposure and HLA in healthy donors. Study in general: There were tens of millions of unique TCRs (from HLA-typed donors) in an early data release.

The PCR employed 60 Vbeta primers together with 13 Jbeta primers. Clones were sequenced by immunoSEQ multiplex PCR, and TCRdb holds only the in-frame ones, with some missing. The sample has approximately 140,000 clones, roughly 80% seen once. This CDR3 is built from 15 residues. Trimming at V came to 1 base and at J to 4 bases, leaving 4 bases not matched to a gene. CDR1 and CDR2 (germline): SGHTA, FQGNSA. Sequencing used PBMCs. The chain uses TRBV7-2 and TRBJ2-7; 10 bases agree with TRBD2. The source is a woman between 50 and 59 years old in good health and CMV-seropositive. The CDR3, as DNA: TGTGCCAGCAGCTTAGTTAGCGGGGGGTCTTACGAGCAGTACTTC. It is translated as CASSLVSGGSYEQYF.